The source of this TCR beta chain is a study of beta chain features in type 1 diabetes (dated by TCRdb to 2017 to 2018). Regarding the complete study: Patients and healthy donors did not differ in mean age, gender distribution, total cell number or subset yield. Across all samples, 107,917,701 sorted cells were examined, and cell number per subset correlated strongly with RNA yield. The study compared the TCRB repertoires of sorted circulating CD4+ T cell subsets in recently diagnosed type 1 diabetes patients with those in matched healthy donors. Regulatory and stem cell-like memory subsets were isolated from only 8 patients and roughly eight healthy donors, whereas naive and central memory subsets came from all 30 or so donors.

Each donor gave one peripheral blood draw, approximately 0.11 L on average, collected into heparinised tubes. A BD FACSAria II and a panel including CD45RO, CCR7, CD25, CD127, CD95 and CD27 were used to sort naive, central memory, regulatory and stem cell-like memory CD4+ T cells. All sorted populations exceeded 98% purity. PBMCs were separated immediately by Lymphoprep density gradient centrifugation and were stained directly, without being cultured. So that batch effects would be minimized, each experiment stained and sorted samples in pairs, pairing one healthy donor with one patient. From the germline V gene, CDR1 is SGHAT and CDR2 is FQNNGV. V is shortened by 6 bases, J by 0 bases, and the region joining them spans 9 bases. The CDR3 runs 14 residues from the cysteine to the phenylalanine. The kept DNA is CDR3 alone, 42 bases in frame from the first base. Overall results and qualifications from the work: Because cDNA rather than genomic DNA was sequenced, highly expressing activated cells could have been over-represented, although no difference in activation and CD3 levels was found between groups. Shorter templates might be favored by PCR, yet because patient and control samples were amplified and corrected together, any such skew would affect both groups equally. Patients with type 1 diabetes made fewer insertions and deleted more nucleotides at VDJ recombination sites, implying thymic rearrangement abnormalities. HLA sub-analyses involved small numbers of individuals, so any influence of HLA type on TCRB rearrangement remained unresolved. In all four CD4+ subsets, TCRB CDR3 length was moderately but significantly shorter in type 1 diabetes patients. Naive, central memory and regulatory TCRB repertoires appeared to be more alike among patients than among healthy donors.

The entire isolated RNA was reverse transcribed using the High Capacity cDNA Reverse Transcription Kit, and thus expressed TCRB transcripts were sequenced. Deep immunoSEQ sequencing was applied to naive, central memory and regulatory T cell samples, giving an average of around 3.4 million total reads per sample. Sorted cells were lysed in RLT buffer, and RNA was extracted using DNase-treated RNeasy Micro or Mini kits according to cell number. To prevent cross-contamination, every cell subset was processed on its own, while patient and healthy donor samples were processed together. The immunoSEQ multiplex PCR was used to amplify TCRB sequences from cDNA, generating 87-bp fragments that spanned the CDR3 region. Sequencing of the amplicons was done on the Illumina HiSeq platform. Turning to the authors' computational methods: Synthetic template baselines were used to correct PCR bias computationally, reads within Hamming distance 2 were collapsed, and singletons that could not be merged were discarded. By aligning reads against IMGT, V, D and J genes, CDR3 length, and insertions or deletions at six rearrangement sites were assigned. Clonotype counts were normalized to sorted cell number within each subset before computing true diversity and Gini coefficients with the tcR R package. The overlap coefficient, calculated on TCRB nucleotide sequences, was used to quantify repertoire sharing. Out-of-frame TCRB sequences from naive cells were analyzed to stand in for the pre-selection repertoire. In TCRdb, the immuneACCESS table is reduced to in-frame sequences with V and J assigned. These tables do not hold every clone; where another copy was compared, an unresolved V gene accounts for under half, and the others remain unexplained. D and trimming were read from the DNA, whereas the V and J calls and clone size are those reported in that table. Present in this sample are under 300,000 clones, about a tenth of which were seen just once. The ten largest clones take up about 0.018% of the sample.

Details on this clone: This clone's antigen is unknown. No qualities accompany the bases; no much larger clone lies one base away.

This clonotype originated in a man aged 25-40 years with type 1 diabetes. The sequenced sample consisted of naive CD4+ T cells from blood. Reading the label with the study, this specimen's cell subset or site is: true naive CD4+ T cells. The sequence joins TRBV11-2 to TRBJ1-5, with the D segment identity uncertain. CDR3 region: CASRRGYSNQPQHF. The DNA reads as follows: TGTGCCAGCAGGCGGGGATATAGCAATCAGCCCCAGCATTTT.